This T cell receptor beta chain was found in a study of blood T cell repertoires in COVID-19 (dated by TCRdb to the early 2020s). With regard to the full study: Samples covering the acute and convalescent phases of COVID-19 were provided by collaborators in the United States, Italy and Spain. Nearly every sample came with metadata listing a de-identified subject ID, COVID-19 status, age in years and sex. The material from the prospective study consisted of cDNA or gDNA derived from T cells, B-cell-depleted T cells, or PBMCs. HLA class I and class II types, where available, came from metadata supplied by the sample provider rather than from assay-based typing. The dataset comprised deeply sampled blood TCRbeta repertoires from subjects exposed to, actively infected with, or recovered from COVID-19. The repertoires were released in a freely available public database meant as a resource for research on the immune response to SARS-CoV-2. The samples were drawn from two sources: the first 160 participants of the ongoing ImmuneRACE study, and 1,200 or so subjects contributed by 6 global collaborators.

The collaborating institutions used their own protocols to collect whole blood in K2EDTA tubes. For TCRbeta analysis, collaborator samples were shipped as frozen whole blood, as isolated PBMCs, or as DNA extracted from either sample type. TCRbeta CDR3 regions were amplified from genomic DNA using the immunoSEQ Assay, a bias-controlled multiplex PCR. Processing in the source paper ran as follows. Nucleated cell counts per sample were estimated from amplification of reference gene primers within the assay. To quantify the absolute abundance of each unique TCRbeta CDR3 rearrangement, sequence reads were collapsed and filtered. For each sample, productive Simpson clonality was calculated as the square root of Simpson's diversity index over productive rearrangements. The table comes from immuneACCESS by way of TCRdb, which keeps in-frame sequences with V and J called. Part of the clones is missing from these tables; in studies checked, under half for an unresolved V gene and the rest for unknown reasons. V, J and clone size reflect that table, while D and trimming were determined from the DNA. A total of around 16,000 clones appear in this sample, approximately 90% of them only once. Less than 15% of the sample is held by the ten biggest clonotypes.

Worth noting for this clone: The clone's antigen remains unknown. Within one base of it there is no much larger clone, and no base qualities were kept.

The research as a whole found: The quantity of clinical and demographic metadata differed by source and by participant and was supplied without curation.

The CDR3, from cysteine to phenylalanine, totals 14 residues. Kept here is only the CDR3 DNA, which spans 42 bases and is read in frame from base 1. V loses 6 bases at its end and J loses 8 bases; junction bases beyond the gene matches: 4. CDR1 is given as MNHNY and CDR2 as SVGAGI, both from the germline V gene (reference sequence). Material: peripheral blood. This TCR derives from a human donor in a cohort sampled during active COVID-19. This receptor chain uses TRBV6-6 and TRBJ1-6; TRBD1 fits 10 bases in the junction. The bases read TGTGCCAGCAGGACAGGGGGCGGTCATTCACCCCTCCACTTT. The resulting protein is CASRTGGGHSPLHF.